The entry below gives a single T cell receptor (beta chain) sequence along with its context. Its antigen remains unknown. Study processing details: CDR3 was compared across clinicopathological groups, and the resulting differences were used to build a distant-metastasis classifier for papillary thyroid cancer. TCRdb ran MiXCR on the PCR reads. TCRdb's processing, not the authors', yielded these V and J calls. The repertoire consists of roughly 58,000 clones, with roughly 4.1% occurring once and the leading ten covering 20% to 25%. Trimming took 3 bases from V and 2 from J, leaving 6 bases between them. Germline assignment: CDR1 SGHDT and CDR2 YYEEEE. CDR3 length equals 12 residues. The sample comes from a study of metastatic and nonmetastatic thyroid tumors. Looking at the study overall: Malignant thyroid and benign thyroid patients provided blood and tumor or nodule tissue whose repertoires were compared.

Study-level points and caveats: Versus benign nodules, malignant thyroid tumors reportedly had significantly higher TCR beta diversity, in blood and tumor.

Patients underwent thyroid surgery, and none had received any treatment before it. The receptor's source is a female donor with papillary thyroid cancer or a benign thyroid nodule (not recorded which). Some clones in this sample may be carry-over from other donors' samples. This sequence joins TRBV5-6 and TRBJ2-7; D is uncertain. Sequenced material: blood. CDR3 amino acids: CASSSTTYEQYF. The CDR3 DNA is TGTGCCAGCAGCTCCACTACCTACGAGCAGTACTTC.